The 16 T cell receptor beta chains below were found in one sample sequenced in a study of regulatory T cells in long-lasting Graves disease. Assembly of TCR beta libraries relied on iRepertoire HTBI primers together with Arm-PCR of CDR3 regions. Each CDR3 protein is one row after TCRdb ran MiXCR on the multiplex PCR reads. The data show some 430,000 distinct CDR3 sequences, with roughly 21% seen just once and around 7% held by the top ten. Stated time point: persistent/refractory GD, antithyroid drugs over 5 years with positive TRAb. PBMCs were the source of the RNA used for TCR sequencing. Sequenced material: peripheral blood mononuclear cells (PBMCs), taken when the disease was refractory, from a patient treated with antithyroid drugs. Every receptor here comes from a female donor with Graves disease.

This chain connects TRBV11-2 to TRBJ2-7; a weak D match, TRBD2 (5 bases). Per the germline V gene, CDR1 is SGHAT and CDR2 is FQNNGV. The CDR3 is made up of 14 amino acids. Trimming shortened V by 1 base and J by 6 bases, and 13 bases separated the two germline ends. CDR3 sequence reads: CASSLVGGYGEQYF. CDR3 bases: TGTGCCAGCAGCTTAGTTGGCGGGTATGGCGAGCAGTACTTC.

V usage is TRBV6-5 and J usage is TRBJ2-5, with TRBD2 as a possible D gene (6 bases). The CDR3 covers 16 residues. Germline CDR1 reads MNHEY; CDR2 reads SVGAGI. Trimming took 2 bases from V and 6 from J, leaving 19 bases between them. The CDR3 loop is CASSYGGILPPQTQYF. In DNA, the CDR3 is TGTGCCAGCAGTTACGGCGGGATCCTGCCTCCCCAGACCCAGTACTTC.

The CDR3 bases are TGTGCCAGTAGCTGGGATCAGGATTATAGCAATCAGCCCCAGCATTTT. This gives the protein CASSWDQDYSNQPQHF. The chain joins TRBV19 to TRBJ1-5; D is ambiguous. V lost 6 bases and J 0 bases, leaving 15 bases between the germline ends. Germline V gives CDR1 LNHDA, CDR2 SQIVND (reference sequence). This CDR3 is 16 amino acids long.

This clonotype has more than one count but fewer than ten. The J gene is TRBJ2-2, the V gene TRBV29-1; 9 positions match TRBD2. The germline CDR1 and CDR2 sequences are SQVTM and ANQGSEA. The CDR3 runs 14 residues. V dropped 6 bases and J dropped 3; count of bases not matched to a gene: 5. DNA of the CDR3: TGCAGCGTGCCCAGCGGGGGGCACACCGGGGAGCTGTTTTTT. Protein sequence: CSVPSGGHTGELFF.

This clonotype has only a few counts. The chain couples TRBV5-6 to TRBJ2-5; D is ambiguous. Germline lookup yields CDR1 SGHDT and CDR2 YYEEEE. This CDR3 has 14 amino acids. V dropped 1 base and J dropped 3 bases, with 10 bases sitting between them. The CDR3 DNA is TGTGCCAGCAGCTTGTTACACCAAAAAGAGACCCAGTACTTC. As protein: CASSLLHQKETQYF.

This clonotype appeared a few times. A read error is possible here, since a much larger clone lies one base away. This chain joins TRBV11-2 and TRBJ1-2; D not certain. The V gene's germline CDR1 is SGHAT and CDR2 FQNNGV. This CDR3 is built from 14 residues. CDR3 DNA sequence: TGTGTCAGCAGCTTATCGGCCGCTAACTATGGCTACACCTTC. The encoded protein is CVSSLSAANYGYTF.

This clonotype has only a few counts. This sequence joins TRBV7-9 and TRBJ2-2; D gene unclear. This CDR3 region has 16 residues. Germline V gene data show CDR1 as SEHNR and CDR2 as FQNEAQ (reference sequence). Trimming cost V 1 base and J 0 bases, with 9 bases left between them. CDR3 protein: CASSLGPNANTGELFF. The CDR3 DNA follows: TGTGCCAGCAGCTTAGGGCCCAACGCGAACACCGGGGAGCTGTTTTTT.

This chain connects TRBV20-1 to TRBJ2-7; 9 bases fit TRBD1. The length of the CDR3 is 14 residues. The germline gives CDR1 DFQATT, CDR2 SNEGSKA (reference sequence). J was trimmed by 1 base and V by 5 bases; bases with no gene match: 6. CDR3: CSASIGTGSYEQYF. The CDR3 DNA follows: TGCAGTGCTTCCATCGGGACAGGGTCCTACGAGCAGTACTTC.

This clonotype showed up many times. The CDR3 bases are TGTGCCATTCATAGACAGGCTAATCAGCCCCAGCATTTT. Its translation is CAIHRQANQPQHF. V gene TRBV28 combines with J gene TRBJ1-5; D may be TRBD1 (6 bases). Trimming took 10 bases from V and 4 from J, leaving 14 bases between them. The germline CDR1 and CDR2 sequences are MDHEN and SYDVKM. This CDR3 region has 13 residues.

This chain uses TRBV7-2 with TRBJ2-7, with D possibly being TRBD1 or TRBD2 (5 bases each). The CDR3 contains 14 residues. Germline lookup yields CDR1 SGHTA and CDR2 FQGNSA. Trimming shortened V by 1 base and J by 3 bases, and 10 bases separated the two germline ends. CDR3 region: CASSLGGTDYEQYF. CDR3 coding DNA: TGTGCCAGCAGCTTAGGGGGGACCGACTACGAGCAGTACTTC.

CDR3 sequence (DNA): TGTGCCAGCAGCGGAGACGAGCAGTACTTC. Translating it yields CASSGDEQYF. The chain is built from TRBV6-1 and TRBJ2-7; D is uncertain. Trimming took 6 bases from V and 5 from J, leaving 5 bases between them. The CDR3 covers 10 residues. Germline CDR1 MNHNS, CDR2 SASEGT.

This clonotype has a count of ten or more. The chain is built from TRBV28 and TRBJ2-7; 9 nucleotides agree with TRBD1. The trim removed 10 bases at V and 2 bases at J, leaving 9 bases unmatched. The CDR3 has 14 amino acids. Germline V gene lookup returns CDR1 MDHEN and CDR2 SYDVKM. The CDR3 region is CATERQGDTYEQYF. DNA for the CDR3: TGTGCCACCGAAAGACAGGGGGATACCTACGAGCAGTACTTC.

This rearrangement joins TRBV4-3 to TRBJ1-1, with 8 bases aligning to TRBD1. The trim removed 0 bases at V and 7 bases at J, leaving 13 bases unmatched. Germline V gene data show CDR1 as LGHNA and CDR2 as YSLEER. The CDR3 contains 17 residues. CDR3 bases: TGCGCCAGCAGCCAAGACCCAGGGGGGACAGGTAACGGTGAAGCTTTCTTT. It translates to CASSQDPGGTGNGEAFF.

This clonotype was counted ten times or more. J is TRBJ2-2 and V is TRBV28, with TRBD1 matching over 7 bases. The CDR3 is 17 amino acids. The germline CDR1 and CDR2 sequences are MDHEN and SYDVKM. Losses at the gene ends were 7 bases for V and 3 bases for J; bases not matched to a gene: 14. CDR3: CASTFFPPQGDTGELFF. The CDR3 nucleotides read TGTGCCAGCACCTTTTTTCCTCCGCAGGGGGACACCGGGGAGCTGTTTTTT. Drawing the rest from reference TRBV28 and TRBJ2-2, the complete variable domain is DVKVTQSSRYLVKRTGEKVFLECVQDMDHENMFWYRQDPGLGLRLIYFSYDVKMKEKGDIPEGYSVSREKKERFSLILESASTNQTSMYLCASTFFPPQGDTGELFFGEGSRLTVL.

The table lists this clonotype with many counts. The V gene is TRBV12-3 or TRBV12-4, the J gene TRBJ2-7, with D tentatively TRBD2 (6 bases). There are 18 residues in the CDR3. Trimming pared 5 bases from V and 0 bases from J, leaving 23 bases between. CDR3 DNA sequence: TGTGCCAGCAGTCTATTAGGCGGGGCTAGCGTATACTCCTACGAGCAGTACTTC. Translated: CASSLLGGASVYSYEQYF.

This clonotype was recorded many times. This rearrangement joins TRBV12-3 or TRBV12-4 to TRBJ1-5; D is uncertain. V lost 1 base and J lost 4, with 11 bases in between. The CDR3 is 15 residues long. The CDR3 is CASSLVSGRNQPQHF. The CDR3 DNA is TGTGCCAGCAGTTTAGTTTCTGGCCGGAATCAGCCCCAGCATTTT.